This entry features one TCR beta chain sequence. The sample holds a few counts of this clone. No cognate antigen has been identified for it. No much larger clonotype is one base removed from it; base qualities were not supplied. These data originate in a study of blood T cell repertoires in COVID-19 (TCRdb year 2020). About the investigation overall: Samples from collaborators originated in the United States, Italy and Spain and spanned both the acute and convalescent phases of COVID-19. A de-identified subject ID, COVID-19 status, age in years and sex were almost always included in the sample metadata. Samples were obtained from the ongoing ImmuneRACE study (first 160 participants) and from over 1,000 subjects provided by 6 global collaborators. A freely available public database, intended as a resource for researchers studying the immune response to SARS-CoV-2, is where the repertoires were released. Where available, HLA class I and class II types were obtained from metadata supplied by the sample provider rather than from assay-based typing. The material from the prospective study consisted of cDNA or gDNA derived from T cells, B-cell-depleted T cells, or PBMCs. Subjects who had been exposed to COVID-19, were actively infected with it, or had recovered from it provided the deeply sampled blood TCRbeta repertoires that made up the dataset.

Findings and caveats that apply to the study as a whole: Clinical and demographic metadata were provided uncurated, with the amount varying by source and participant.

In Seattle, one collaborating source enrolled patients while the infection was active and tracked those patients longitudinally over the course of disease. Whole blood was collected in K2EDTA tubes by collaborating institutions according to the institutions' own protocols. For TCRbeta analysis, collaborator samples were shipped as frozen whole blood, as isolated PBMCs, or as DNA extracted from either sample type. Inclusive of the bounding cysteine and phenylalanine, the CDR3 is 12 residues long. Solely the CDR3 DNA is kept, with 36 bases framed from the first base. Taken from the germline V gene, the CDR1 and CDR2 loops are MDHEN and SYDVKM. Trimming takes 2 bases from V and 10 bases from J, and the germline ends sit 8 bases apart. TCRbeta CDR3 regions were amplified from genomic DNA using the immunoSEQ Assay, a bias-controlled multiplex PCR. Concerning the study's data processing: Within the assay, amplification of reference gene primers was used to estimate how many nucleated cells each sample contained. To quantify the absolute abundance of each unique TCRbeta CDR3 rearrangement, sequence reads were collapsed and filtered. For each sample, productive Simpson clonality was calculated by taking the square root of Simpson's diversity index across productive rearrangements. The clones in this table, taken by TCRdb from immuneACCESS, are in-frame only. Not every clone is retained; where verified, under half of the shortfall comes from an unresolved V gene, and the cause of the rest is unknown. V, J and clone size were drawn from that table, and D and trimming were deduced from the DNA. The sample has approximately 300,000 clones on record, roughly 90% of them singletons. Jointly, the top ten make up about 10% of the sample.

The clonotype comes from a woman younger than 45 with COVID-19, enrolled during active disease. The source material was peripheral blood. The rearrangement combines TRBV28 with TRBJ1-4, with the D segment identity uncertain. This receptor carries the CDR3 CASSLVLGKLFF. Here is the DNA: TGTGCCAGCAGTTTAGTCCTCGGAAAACTGTTTTTT.